Sequencing of this T cell receptor beta chain was carried out in a study of T-cell memory formation after mild COVID-19. Constant-segment-primed 5'RACE gave TCR alpha and TCR beta cDNA libraries with sample barcodes and UMIs. Each CDR3 protein is one row after TCRdb ran MiXCR on the 5' RACE reads. The repertoire holds 550,000 to 700,000 distinct CDR3 sequences, with about 20% as singletons. To note about this clonotype: The antigen is unknown.

Points from the study as a whole: Still unconfirmed is whether the second-wave clones peaking on day 37 recognized SARS-CoV-2.

Sequenced material: PBMCs or a T cell subset sorted from them (not recorded which). The clonotype comes from an adult woman who had mild COVID-19 (a few samples of this study predate the infection). Cell type and time point are not known.

CDR3 in amino acids: CASSRPGQEETQYF. The CDR3 DNA is TGTGCCAGCAGCCGGCCGGGACAGGAAGAGACCCAGTACTTC. This chain uses TRBV12-3 or TRBV12-4 with TRBJ2-5, with 8 bases matching TRBD1. This CDR3 has 14 residues. J lost 3 bases, V lost 6 bases, and 6 bases had no gene match.